This T cell receptor (beta chain) comes out of a study of beta chain features in type 1 diabetes. Study-wide results and limits: In these data, an HLA type influence on TCRB rearrangement remained unresolved. All four CD4+ subsets from Type 1 diabetes patients carried moderately but significantly shorter TCRB CDR3s. Among patients, naive, central memory and Treg TCRB repertoires appeared more similar than among healthy donors.

CDR1 is SNHLY, CDR2 FYNNEI, per germline. The CDR3 extends over 17 amino acids. V shed 6 bases and J 6 bases; nucleotides not matched to a gene: 11. As every portion of the isolated RNA was reverse transcribed, the sequencing read expressed TCRB transcripts. The data were produced by immunoSEQ multiplex PCR, yet TCRdb's version contains in-frame clones alone and is incomplete. The sample shows about 53,000 clones, about 64% of them seen only once. Note on this clone: Its target is unknown.

The sample comprised stem cell memory CD4+ T cells from blood. The TCR sequence derives from a woman aged 30 to 39 with type 1 diabetes. The chain has TRBV2 and TRBJ2-1; TRBD2 matches 13 bases. CDR3 residues: CASREGLAGRLGNEQFF. The CDR3 DNA sequence: TGTGCCAGCAGGGAGGGACTAGCGGGAAGATTGGGCAATGAGCAGTTCTTC.